These 3 T cell receptor beta chains came from one sample sequenced in a study of Tregs in tolerant kidney transplant recipients. The protocol was immunoSEQ multiplex PCR, while the TCRdb copy is restricted to in-frame clones and leaves out a portion. The data show 75,000 to 80,000 clones, more than 85% seen once. Sequencing used Tregs from blood, obtained before the transplant. These receptors were taken from a human donor who received a combined kidney and bone marrow transplant.

This rearrangement joins TRBV5-5 to TRBJ2-3; D perhaps matches TRBD2 (5 bases). V lost 4 bases to trimming and J lost 1 base, with 10 bases between them. Germline-derived CDR1 and CDR2 are SGHKS and YYEKEE (reference sequence). The CDR3 sequence is 14 residues long. CDR3 residues: CASSTQAGTDTQYF. CDR3 DNA sequence: TGTGCCAGCAGCACCCAAGCGGGCACAGATACGCAGTATTTT. Full variable domain (outside the CDR3, taken from reference TRBV5-5 and TRBJ2-3): DAGVTQSPTHLIKTRGQQVTLRCSPISGHKSVSWYQQVLGQGPQFIFQYYEKEERGRGNFPDRFSARQFPNYSSELNVNALLLGDSALYLCASSTQAGTDTQYFGPGTRLTVL.

V is TRBV9 and J is TRBJ1-3; 7 positions agree with TRBD1. V shed 0 bases, J shed 3 bases, and the junction held 3 bases outside the gene matches. Germline-derived CDR1 and CDR2 are SGDLS and YYNGEE. CDR3 length: 15 amino acids. The CDR3 spells CASSVATGYGNTIYF. The CDR3 DNA is TGTGCCAGCAGCGTAGCGACAGGGTATGGAAACACCATATATTTT.

This chain joins TRBV9 and TRBJ2-1; 10 bases fit TRBD1. Germline V gene sequence: CDR1 SGDLS, CDR2 YYNGEE. V gave up 0 bases and J gave up 7 bases; unmatched junction bases: 7. The CDR3 totals 16 residues. The CDR3 DNA reads as TGTGCCAGCAGCGTAGAGGGGACAGGGGTGGGAAATGAGCAGTTCTTC. It is translated as CASSVEGTGVGNEQFF.